This section outlines one TCR beta chain sequence together with its context. Its antigen is still unknown. After removal of 6 bases from V and 6 bases from J, the junction contained 8 bases not matched to a gene. The length of the CDR3 is 14 residues. Germline CDR1 reads MNHEY; CDR2 reads SVGAGI. The PCR ran on 60 Vbeta and 13 Jbeta primers. Clones were read by immunoSEQ multiplex PCR, and TCRdb kept only the in-frame ones, dropping some. This sample has about 160,000 clones; 65% to 80% occur once, and the top ten carry roughly 6.4%. This sample is part of a study of cytomegalovirus exposure and HLA in healthy donors. Study conclusions and caveats: TCR beta chains associated with HLA were, in a later analysis, more clonally expanded than equally common others. Among donors in an Asian-associated ancestry cluster, a later analysis reportedly found fewer N-insertions than the approximately 670-donor mean.

The rearrangement uses TRBV6-5 and TRBJ1-2; 9 nucleotides agree with TRBD1. The TCR originated in a woman in her forties in good health and CMV-seropositive. What was sequenced was PBMCs. As DNA, the CDR3 is TGTGCCAGCAGCCGTCGGGACAGGGTCGATGGCTACACCTTC. This sequence encodes CASSRRDRVDGYTF.